These 3 T cell receptor beta chains came from one sample sequenced in a study of T cells in Graves' hyperthyroidism and ophthalmopathy. The source material, RNA transcripts, was used to amplify TCR beta CDR3 regions. An initial round of RT-PCR targeting the TCR CDR3 relied on the HTBI primer set. TCRdb fed the multiplex PCR reads into MiXCR, producing one record per CDR3 protein. The sample includes around 360,000 distinct CDR3 sequences, approximately 16% seen only once; the top ten take under 25%. Sequencing used blood. Receptors originate from an older woman with Graves' ophthalmopathy.

Details on this clonotype: With a much larger clone just one base away, this may be a read error. The chain links TRBV5-1 to TRBJ2-3, with 7 bases that match TRBD1. The CDR3 runs 15 residues. Germline V gives CDR1 SGHRS, CDR2 YFSETQ. The CDR3, as DNA: TGCGCCAGCAGCTTACCGACAGGGACGGCAGATGCGCAGTATTTT. Amino acid sequence: CASSLPTGTADAQYF.

The table lists this clonotype with many counts. J is TRBJ2-3 and V is TRBV3-1; TRBD2 matches at 8 bases. CDR3 length: 13 amino acids. Unmatched junction bases numbered 2, after V lost 2 bases and J lost 7 bases. Germline CDR1 reads LGHDT; CDR2 reads YNNKEL (reference sequence). The DNA for the CDR3 is TGTGCCAGCAGCCAAACTAGCGGAAATACGCAGTATTTT. Translation: CASSQTSGNTQYF.

On this clonotype itself: An end of the junction does not agree with germline; a read error may underlie this. The chain is built from TRBV7-3 and TRBJ2-3, with D uncertain. CDR3 length equals 13 residues. Germline-derived CDR1 and CDR2 are SGHTA and FQGTGA. This CDR3 reads CASSLEPTDTLYF. CDR3 nucleotides: TGTGCCAGCAGCTTAGAACCCACAGATACGCTGTATTTT.